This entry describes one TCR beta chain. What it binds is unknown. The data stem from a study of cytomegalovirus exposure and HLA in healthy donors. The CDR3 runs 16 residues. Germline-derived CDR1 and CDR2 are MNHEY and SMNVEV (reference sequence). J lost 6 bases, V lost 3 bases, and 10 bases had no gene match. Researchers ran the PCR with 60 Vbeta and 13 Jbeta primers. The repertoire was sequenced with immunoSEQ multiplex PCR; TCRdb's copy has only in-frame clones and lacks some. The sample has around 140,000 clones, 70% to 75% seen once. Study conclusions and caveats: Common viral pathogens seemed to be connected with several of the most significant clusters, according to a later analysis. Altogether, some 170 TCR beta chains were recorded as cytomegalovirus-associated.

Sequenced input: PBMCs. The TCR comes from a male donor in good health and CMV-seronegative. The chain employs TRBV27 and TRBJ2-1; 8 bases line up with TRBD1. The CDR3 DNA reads TGTGCCAGCAGTTTCCAAGGACAGGGACGGTTCAATGAGCAGTTCTTC. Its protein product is CASSFQGQGRFNEQFF.